The 9 T cell receptor beta chains below come from one sample, sequenced in a study of CD8+CD57+ T cells in acquired aplastic anemia. TCR beta VDJ and CDR3 were profiled, and genomic DNA was the template. A single record per CDR3 protein comes from TCRdb applying MiXCR to the reads. This sample has about 270,000 distinct CDR3 sequences, with 56% found just once. What was sequenced was sorted CD4+, CD8+, or CD8+CD57+ T cells (not recorded which) from PBMCs. Source of these receptors: a human donor with severe aplastic anemia or a healthy control (not recorded which).

There are many counts of this clonotype. The chain uses TRBV6-1 and TRBJ1-1; D is unclear. From germline, CDR1 is MNHNS and CDR2 SASEGT. Trimming took 3 bases from V and 4 from J, leaving 12 bases between them. The CDR3 totals 14 residues. The CDR3 DNA follows: TGTGCCAGCAGTGATTGGGCCCGGGGCACTGAAGCTTTCTTT. The encoded protein is CASSDWARGTEAFF.

V gene TRBV2 combines with J gene TRBJ1-1; possible D gene TRBD1, 5 bases. V gave up 3 bases and J gave up 1 base, with 12 bases separating them. Germline V gene sequence: CDR1 SNHLY, CDR2 FYNNEI. The CDR3 sequence is 15 residues long. The CDR3 DNA reads TGTGCCAGCAGTGAGGGATGGGGCACGAACACTGAAGCTTTCTTT. Its protein product is CASSEGWGTNTEAFF.

This chain connects TRBV2 to TRBJ2-7; D not resolved. Trimming took 7 bases from V and 1 from J, leaving 5 bases between them. CDR1 and CDR2 from the germline V gene are SNHLY and FYNNEI. The CDR3 length is 11 residues. The CDR3: CASTPSYEQYF. CDR3 nucleotide sequence: TGTGCCAGCACACCTTCCTACGAGCAGTACTTC. The complete variable domain, with remaining parts taken from reference TRBV2 and TRBJ2-7, reads EPEVTQTPSHQVTQMGQEVILRCVPISNHLYFYWYRQILGQKVEFLVSFYNNEISEKSEIFDDQFSVERPDGSNFTLKIRSTKLEDSAMYFCASTPSYEQYFGPGTRLTVT.

This clonotype showed up many times. The gene calls are TRBV6-6 and TRBJ1-2; D is uncertain. V was trimmed by 0 bases and J by 3 bases, leaving 11 bases between them. This CDR3 comprises 15 residues. CDR1 MNHNY and CDR2 SVGAGI come from the germline V gene (reference sequence). CDR3 protein: CASSYSTDSDYGYTF. CDR3 coding DNA: TGTGCCAGCAGTTACTCCACAGATTCCGACTATGGCTACACCTTC.

The rearrangement joins TRBV10-3 to TRBJ1-5; D gene ambiguous. The length of the CDR3 is 13 residues. Trimming took 10 bases from V and 4 from J, leaving 14 bases between them. The germline gives CDR1 ENHRY, CDR2 SYGVKD. This CDR3 reads CATQPNSNQPQHF. The CDR3 DNA follows: TGTGCCACCCAACCGAATTCGAATCAGCCCCAGCATTTT.

This rearrangement joins TRBV7-8 to TRBJ2-5; 10 bases match TRBD1. Trimming at V came to 5 bases and at J to 7 bases, leaving 7 bases not matched to a gene. This CDR3 region has 14 residues. CDR1 SGHVS and CDR2 FQNEAQ come from the germline V gene. The CDR3 loop reads CASSRGQGSGTQYF. The CDR3 DNA reads TGTGCCAGCAGCCGGGGACAGGGGTCGGGGACCCAGTACTTC.

This sequence joins TRBV19 and TRBJ1-2, with 7 nucleotides matching TRBD1. The CDR3 is made up of 14 amino acids. Germline CDR1 and CDR2: LNHDA and SQIVND (reference sequence). V lost 1 base, J lost 4 bases, and 3 bases stayed unmatched. The CDR3 here is CASSIAAGGYGYTF. The CDR3 nucleotides are TGTGCCAGTAGTATAGCGGCAGGGGGCTATGGCTACACCTTC. The complete variable domain, with remaining parts taken from reference TRBV19 and TRBJ1-2, reads DGGITQSPKYLFRKEGQNVTLSCEQNLNHDAMYWYRQDPGQGLRLIYYSQIVNDFQKGDIAEGYSVSREKKESFPLTVTSAQKNPTAFYLCASSIAAGGYGYTFGSGTRLTVV.

The rearrangement uses TRBV9 and TRBJ1-1, with D unresolved. The germline V gene has CDR1 SGDLS and CDR2 YYNGEE. Trimming removed 0 bases at V and 3 bases at J, with 6 bases between. The CDR3 has 13 amino acids. CDR3 DNA: TGTGCCAGCAGCGTAGCGCTCTACACTGAAGCTTTCTTT. Amino acids: CASSVALYTEAFF.

This clonotype was observed a few times. The chain combines TRBV10-1 with TRBJ1-4, with 7 positions matching TRBD1. Germline V CDR1 and CDR2: WNHNN, SYGVQD (reference sequence). The length of the CDR3 is 18 residues. V gave up 2 bases and J gave up 10 bases; unmatched junction bases: 19. The CDR3 here is CASSEKDRSRTTLVKLFF. The CDR3 nucleotides read TGCGCCAGCAGTGAGAAGGACAGGAGTCGCACTACTCTGGTAAAACTGTTTTTT.